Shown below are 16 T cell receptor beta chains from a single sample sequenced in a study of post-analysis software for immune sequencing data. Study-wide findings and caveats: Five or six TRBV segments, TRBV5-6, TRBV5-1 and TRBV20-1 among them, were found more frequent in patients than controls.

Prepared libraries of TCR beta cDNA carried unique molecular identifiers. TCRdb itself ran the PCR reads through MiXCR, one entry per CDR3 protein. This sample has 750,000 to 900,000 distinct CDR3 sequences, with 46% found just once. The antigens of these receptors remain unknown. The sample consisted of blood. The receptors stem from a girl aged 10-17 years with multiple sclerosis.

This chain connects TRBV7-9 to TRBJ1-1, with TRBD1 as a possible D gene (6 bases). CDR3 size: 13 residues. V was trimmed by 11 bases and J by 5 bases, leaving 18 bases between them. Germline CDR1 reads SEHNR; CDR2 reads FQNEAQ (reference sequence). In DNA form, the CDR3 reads TGTGCCGCACACCCGGGGGCGGGGACTGAAGCTTTCTTT. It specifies CAAHPGAGTEAFF.

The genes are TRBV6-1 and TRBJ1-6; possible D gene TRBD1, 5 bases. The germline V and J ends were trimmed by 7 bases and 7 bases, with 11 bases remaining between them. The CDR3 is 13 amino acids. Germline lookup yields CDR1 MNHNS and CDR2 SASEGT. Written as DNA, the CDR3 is TGTGCCAGCAAGGGGACCGCCAATTCACCCCTCCACTTT. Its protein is CASKGTANSPLHF.

The CDR3 sequence is CSAIGEGEYGYTF. The CDR3 DNA reads TGCAGTGCCATCGGGGAGGGAGAGTATGGCTACACCTTC. This chain connects TRBV20-1 to TRBJ1-2; D remains unclear. This CDR3 region has 13 residues. Trimming left V 6 bases short and J 5 bases short, with 16 bases between. Germline CDR1 is DFQATT and CDR2 is SNEGSKA (reference sequence).

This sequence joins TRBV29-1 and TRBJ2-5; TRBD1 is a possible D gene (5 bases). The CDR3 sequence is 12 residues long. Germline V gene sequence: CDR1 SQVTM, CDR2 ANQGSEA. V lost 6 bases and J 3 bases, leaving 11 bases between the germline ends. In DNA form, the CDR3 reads TGCAGCGTCCAGGGATCTGAAGAGACCCAGTACTTC. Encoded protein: CSVQGSEETQYF.

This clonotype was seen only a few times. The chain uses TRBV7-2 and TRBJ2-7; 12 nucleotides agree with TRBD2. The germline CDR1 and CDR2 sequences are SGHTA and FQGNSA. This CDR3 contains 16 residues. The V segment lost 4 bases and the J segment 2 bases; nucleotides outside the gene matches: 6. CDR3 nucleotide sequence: TGTGCCAGCAGCTACCAGACTAGCGGGAGTCCCTACGAGCAGTACTTC. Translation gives CASSYQTSGSPYEQYF.

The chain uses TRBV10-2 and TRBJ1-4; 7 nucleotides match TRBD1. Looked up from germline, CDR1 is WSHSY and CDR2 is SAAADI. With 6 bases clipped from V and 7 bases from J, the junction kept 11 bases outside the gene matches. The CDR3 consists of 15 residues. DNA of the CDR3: TGCGCCAGCAGCATAGAACAGGGGCGTGTTGAAAAACTGTTTTTT. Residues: CASSIEQGRVEKLFF.

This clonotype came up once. CDR3 loop: CASSSFLTGEDTQYF. The CDR3 DNA is TGTGCCAGCAGTTCATTCCTTACGGGGGAGGATACGCAGTATTTT. The rearrangement uses TRBV6-2 or TRBV6-3 and TRBJ2-3, with D possibly TRBD2 on 6 matching bases. Trimming pared 4 bases from V and 6 bases from J, leaving 17 bases between. Germline V gene lookup returns CDR1 MNHEY and CDR2 SVGEGT. This CDR3 has 15 amino acids.

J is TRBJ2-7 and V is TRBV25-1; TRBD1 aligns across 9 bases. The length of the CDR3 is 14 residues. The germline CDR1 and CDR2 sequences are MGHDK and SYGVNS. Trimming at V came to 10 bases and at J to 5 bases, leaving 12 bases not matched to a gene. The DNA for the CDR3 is TGTGCCACTGGGACAGGGAGGTACGAGGACGAGCAGTACTTC. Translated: CATGTGRYEDEQYF.

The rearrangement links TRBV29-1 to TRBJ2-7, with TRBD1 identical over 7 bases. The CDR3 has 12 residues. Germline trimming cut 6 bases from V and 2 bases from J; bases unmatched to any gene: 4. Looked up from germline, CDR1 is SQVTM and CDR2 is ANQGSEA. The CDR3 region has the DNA TGCAGCGTCCGACAGGGAACCTACGAGCAGTACTTC. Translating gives CSVRQGTYEQYF.

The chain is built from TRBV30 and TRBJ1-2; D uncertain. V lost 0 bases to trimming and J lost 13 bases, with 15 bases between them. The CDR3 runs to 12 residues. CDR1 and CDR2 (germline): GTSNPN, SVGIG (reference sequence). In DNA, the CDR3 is TGTGCCTGGAGTGTCTCCGGTCACTTGGCCACCTTC. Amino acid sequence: CAWSVSGHLATF.

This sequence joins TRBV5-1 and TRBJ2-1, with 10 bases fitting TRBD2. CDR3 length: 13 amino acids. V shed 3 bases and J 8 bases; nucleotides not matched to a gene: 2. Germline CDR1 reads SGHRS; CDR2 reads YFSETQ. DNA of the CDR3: TGCGCCAGCAGCTACCTAGCGGGGGATGAGCAGTTCTTC. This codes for CASSYLAGDEQFF.

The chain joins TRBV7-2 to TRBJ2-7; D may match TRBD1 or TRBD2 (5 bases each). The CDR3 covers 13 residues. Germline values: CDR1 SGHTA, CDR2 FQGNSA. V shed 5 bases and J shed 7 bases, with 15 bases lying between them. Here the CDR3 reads CASSNRGPEEQYF. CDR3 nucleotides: TGTGCCAGCAGCAACCGGGGACCCGAAGAGCAGTACTTC.

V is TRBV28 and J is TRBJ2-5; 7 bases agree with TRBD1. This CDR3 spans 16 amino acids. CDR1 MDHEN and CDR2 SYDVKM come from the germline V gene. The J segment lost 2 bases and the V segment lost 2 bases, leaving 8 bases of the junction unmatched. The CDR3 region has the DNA TGTGCCAGCAGTTTAGAAGGTCCGGGACAGCAAGAGACCCAGTACTTC. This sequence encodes CASSLEGPGQQETQYF.

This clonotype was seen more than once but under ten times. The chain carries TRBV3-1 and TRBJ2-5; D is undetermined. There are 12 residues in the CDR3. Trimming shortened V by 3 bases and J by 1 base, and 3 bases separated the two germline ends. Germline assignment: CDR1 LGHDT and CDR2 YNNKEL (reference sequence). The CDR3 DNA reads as TGTGCCAGCAGCCACGCCCAAGAGACCCAGTACTTC. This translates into CASSHAQETQYF.

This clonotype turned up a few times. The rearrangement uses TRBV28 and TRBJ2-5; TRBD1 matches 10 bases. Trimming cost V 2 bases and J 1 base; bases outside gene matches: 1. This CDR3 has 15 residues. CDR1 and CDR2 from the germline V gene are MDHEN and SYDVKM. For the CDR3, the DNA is TGTGCCAGCAGTTTAGGGACAGGGGCCCAAGAGACCCAGTACTTC. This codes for CASSLGTGAQETQYF.

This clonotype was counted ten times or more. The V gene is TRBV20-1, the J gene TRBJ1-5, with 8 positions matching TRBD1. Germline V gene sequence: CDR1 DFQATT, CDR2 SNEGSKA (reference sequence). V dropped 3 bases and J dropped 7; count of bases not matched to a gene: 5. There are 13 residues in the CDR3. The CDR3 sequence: CSARGTGGQPQHF. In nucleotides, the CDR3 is TGCAGTGCTAGGGGGACAGGCGGCCAGCCCCAGCATTTT.